This TCR beta chain was captured by sequencing in a study of cytomegalovirus exposure and HLA in healthy donors. This clone showed up just a few times. The antigen remains unidentified. 13 Jbeta primers and 60 Vbeta primers were used for the PCR. Measured with immunoSEQ multiplex PCR; TCRdb has only the in-frame clones, and not every one. There are 120,000 to 150,000 clones in the sample; 76% occur only once, and under 4.5% lies in the top ten. General observations from the study: Previous analysis showed most TCR beta V segments were productive about 87% or about 30% of the time. There were some public TCRs occurring in many donors, but most TCR sequences were rare. Later work showed greater clonal expansion in HLA-associated TCR beta chains than in equally common others.

Sequenced sample: PBMCs. This TCR was recovered from a man between 18 and 29 years old in good health and CMV-seronegative.

This chain's CDR3 is CASSIWGGSMNTEAFF. CDR3 bases: TGTGCCAGTAGTATCTGGGGGGGTAGCATGAACACTGAAGCTTTCTTT. This chain connects TRBV19 to TRBJ1-1; tentatively, D is TRBD1 (5 bases). This CDR3 is 16 amino acids long. The V gene lost 3 bases and the J gene lost 0 bases, with 14 bases spanning the gap. Per germline, CDR1 LNHDA and CDR2 SQIVND (reference sequence).